One sample yielded the 18 T cell receptor beta chains listed below, sequenced in a study of blood T cell dynamics during melanoma immunotherapy. Documented time point: pre-treatment baseline. TCRdb's table, derived via immunoSEQ multiplex PCR, lists solely in-frame clones and lacks some. Altogether thousands of clones are present, around 90% being singletons, with the ten largest covering roughly a sixth. Sequencing was performed on blood, taken from a patient treated with checkpoint blockade. These receptors were taken from a human donor with melanoma.

This clone was counted a single time. This chain links TRBV30 with TRBJ2-3; 13 bases align to TRBD2. The CDR3 loop spans 14 amino acids. Losses at the gene ends were 5 bases for V and 5 bases for J; bases not matched to a gene: 4. Germline CDR1 is GTSNPN and CDR2 is SVGIG (reference sequence). The CDR3 sequence: CAWLTSGGGDTQYF. For the CDR3, the DNA is TGTGCCTGGCTCACTAGCGGGGGGGGAGATACGCAGTATTTT.

V gene TRBV9 combines with J gene TRBJ2-7; D call uncertain. CDR3 size: 10 residues. Deletions cut 7 bases from V and 2 bases from J, with 4 bases between. CDR1 is SGDLS and CDR2 is YYNGEE in the germline V gene. For the CDR3, the DNA is TGTGCCAGCGGAACCTACGAGCAGTACTTC. The encoded protein is CASGTYEQYF.

The chain links TRBV15 to TRBJ2-3, with D tentatively TRBD1 or TRBD2 (6 bases each). Germline CDR1 LNHNV, CDR2 YYDKDF (reference sequence). The CDR3 runs to 18 residues. Between the trimmed V and J ends, which lost 0 bases and 3 bases, there was a span of 19 bases. The CDR3 DNA follows: TGTGCCACCAGCAGAGATACTGGAGGGGCAGGGGTGACAGATACGCAGTATTTT. Translated: CATSRDTGGAGVTDTQYF.

This sequence joins TRBV6-6 and TRBJ2-7; D possibly corresponds to TRBD1 (5 bases). The CDR3 totals 16 residues. Germline-derived CDR1 and CDR2 are MNHNY and SVGAGI (reference sequence). V lost 2 bases and J lost 2, with 16 bases in between. CDR3 in DNA: TGTGCCAGCAGTTACCTCCCCCGACAGACCACCTACGAGCAGTACTTC. Translation: CASSYLPRQTTYEQYF.

The rearrangement joins TRBV18 to TRBJ1-3, with D unclear. V lost 3 bases and J 0 bases, leaving 9 bases between the germline ends. The CDR3 totals 15 residues. The germline CDR1 and CDR2 sequences are KGHSH and LQKENI. CDR3 DNA sequence: TGTGCCAGCTCACCGAGTGAGGCCTCTGGAAACACCATATATTTT. Amino acid sequence: CASSPSEASGNTIYF.

The genes are TRBV19 and TRBJ1-1; possibly TRBD1 for D (5 bases). V lost 2 bases, J lost 9 bases, and 10 bases lay in between. This CDR3 comprises 12 residues. Germline V lookup: CDR1 LNHDA, CDR2 SQIVND (reference sequence). The CDR3 coding sequence is TGTGCCAGTAGTATATCAAGACAGCAAGCTTTCTTT. Its translation is CASSISRQQAFF.

This clone was seen a single time. This chain uses TRBV28 with TRBJ1-6; no definite D call. This CDR3 comprises 13 residues. V was cut by 5 bases and J by 6 bases, with 8 bases left in between. Looked up from germline, CDR1 is MDHEN and CDR2 is SYDVKM. CDR3 in amino acids: CASSRVSNSPLHF. The CDR3 DNA reads TGTGCCAGCAGTAGGGTCTCTAATTCACCCCTCCACTTT.

This sequence joins TRBV4-3 and TRBJ1-4; 9 positions agree with TRBD1. Germline values: CDR1 LGHNA, CDR2 YSLEER. V trimming: 0 bases; J trimming: 6 bases; junction bases outside the gene matches: 8. CDR3 size: 17 residues. CDR3 in DNA: TGCGCCAGCAGCCAAGATATAAGCGGGACAGGGTATGAAAAACTGTTTTTT. Its protein product is CASSQDISGTGYEKLFF.

This clone was found once. This chain connects TRBV30 to TRBJ2-7, with unresolved D. V lost 3 bases, J lost 2 bases, and 11 bases lay in between. The CDR3 has 13 residues. Germline V gene sequence: CDR1 GTSNPN, CDR2 SVGIG (reference sequence). CDR3 DNA: TGTGCCTGGAGGGGCGCAAAAACCTACGAGCAGTACTTC. Its protein is CAWRGAKTYEQYF.

The V call is TRBV7-9, the J call TRBJ1-1, with 7 bases that match TRBD1. The CDR3 covers 16 residues. J gave up 1 base and V 5 bases, and 10 bases lay outside the gene matches. Per germline, CDR1 SEHNR and CDR2 FQNEAQ (reference sequence). The CDR3 spells CASSQTGAQWNTEAFF. In DNA, the CDR3 is TGTGCCAGCAGCCAAACAGGGGCTCAATGGAACACTGAAGCTTTCTTT.

CDR3 sequence reads: CASSQGVAKNIQYF. Here the CDR3 DNA reads TGTGCCAGCAGCCAAGGGGTAGCCAAAAACATTCAGTACTTC. V usage is TRBV27 and J usage is TRBJ2-4; D is perhaps TRBD1 (5 bases). CDR1 is MNHEY and CDR2 is SMNVEV in the germline V gene (reference sequence). With 6 bases removed from V and 0 bases from J, the gap between germline ends came to 9 bases. This CDR3 is built from 14 residues.

J is TRBJ1-2 and V is TRBV28; no clear D. The length of the CDR3 is 13 residues. V was clipped by 2 bases and J by 7 bases, with 11 bases between them. The germline V gene encodes CDR1 MDHEN and CDR2 SYDVKM. CDR3 nucleotides: TGTGCCAGCAGTTTACCCCAGGACGGTGGCTACACCTTC. The encoded protein is CASSLPQDGGYTF.

This chain links TRBV9 with TRBJ2-5; no definite D call. V was cut by 2 bases and J by 7 bases, with 9 bases left in between. CDR1 is SGDLS, CDR2 YYNGEE, per germline. This CDR3 contains 12 residues. CDR3: CASSVSVGTQYF. The CDR3 DNA reads as TGTGCCAGCAGCGTCAGCGTGGGGACCCAGTACTTC.

The rearrangement uses TRBV10-3 and TRBJ2-3; D unresolved. This CDR3 has 15 residues. Trimming pared 2 bases from V and 3 bases from J, leaving 12 bases between. In germline, CDR1 is ENHRY, CDR2 SYGVKD. CDR3 coding DNA: TGTGCCATCAGTGAGGGCCACGCTGGGACAGATACGCAGTATTTT. It codes for CAISEGHAGTDTQYF.

This sequence joins TRBV19 and TRBJ2-1, with 7 bases fitting TRBD2. CDR1 LNHDA and CDR2 SQIVND come from the germline V gene (reference sequence). The V gene end was trimmed by 4 bases and the J gene end by 0 bases; junction bases not matched to a gene: 3. The CDR3 is made up of 15 amino acids. In DNA form, the CDR3 reads TGTGCCAGTAGTAGGGACTACCTCTCCTACAATGAGCAGTTCTTC. Translated: CASSRDYLSYNEQFF.

The gene calls are TRBV7-9 and TRBJ2-1; 10 bases match TRBD2. With 5 bases clipped from V and 8 bases from J, the junction kept 9 bases outside the gene matches. Germline CDR1 reads SEHNR; CDR2 reads FQNEAQ (reference sequence). This CDR3 has 15 residues. The CDR3 loop reads CASSPPGTSVDEQFF. DNA of the CDR3: TGTGCCAGCAGCCCTCCGGGGACTAGCGTTGATGAGCAGTTCTTC. The full variable domain, rest sourced from reference TRBV7-9 and TRBJ2-1, is DTGVSQNPRHKITKRGQNVTFRCDPISEHNRLYWYRQTLGQGPEFLTYFQNEAQLEKSRLLSDRFSAERPKGSFSTLEIQRTEQGDSAMYLCASSPPGTSVDEQFFGPGTRLTVL.

The chain is built from TRBV5-1 and TRBJ2-5; D may correspond to TRBD1 or TRBD2 (5 bases each). The V and J ends lost 0 bases and 2 bases respectively, with 11 bases between them. The CDR3 is 15 residues long. Germline V gene data show CDR1 as SGHRS and CDR2 as YFSETQ. The DNA for the CDR3 is TGCGCCAGCAGCTTGGCGGGGCGAAAACAAGAGACCCAGTACTTC. Its protein product is CASSLAGRKQETQYF.

This clone was detected only once. The chain combines TRBV7-8 with TRBJ1-3, with D unresolved. V shed 5 bases and J shed 5 bases, with 13 bases lying between them. The CDR3 has 14 residues. In germline, CDR1 is SGHVS, CDR2 FQNEAQ. CDR3: CASSLGPGRNTIYF. The CDR3 nucleotides read TGTGCCAGCAGCCTAGGACCTGGTCGAAACACCATATATTTT.